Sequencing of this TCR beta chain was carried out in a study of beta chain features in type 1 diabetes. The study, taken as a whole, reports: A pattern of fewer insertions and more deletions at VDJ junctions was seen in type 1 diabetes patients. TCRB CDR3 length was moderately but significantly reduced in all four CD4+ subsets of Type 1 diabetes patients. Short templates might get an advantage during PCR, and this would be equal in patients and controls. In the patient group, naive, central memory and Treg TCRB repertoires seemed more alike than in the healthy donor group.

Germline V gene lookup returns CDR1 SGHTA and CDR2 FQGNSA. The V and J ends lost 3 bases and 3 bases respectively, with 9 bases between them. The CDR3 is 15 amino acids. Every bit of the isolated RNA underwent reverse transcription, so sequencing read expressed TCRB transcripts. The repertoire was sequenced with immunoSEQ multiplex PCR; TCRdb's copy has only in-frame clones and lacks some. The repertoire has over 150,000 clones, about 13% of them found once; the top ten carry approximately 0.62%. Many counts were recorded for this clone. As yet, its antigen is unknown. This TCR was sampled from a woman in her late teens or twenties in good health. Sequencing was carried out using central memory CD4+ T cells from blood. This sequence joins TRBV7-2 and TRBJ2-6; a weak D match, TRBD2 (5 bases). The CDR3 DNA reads TGTGCCAGCAGCTTTGTGGAGGTTGGGGCCAACGTCCTGACTTTC. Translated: CASSFVEVGANVLTF.